Shown below are 28 T cell receptor beta chains from a single sample sequenced in a study of human T cells and chemical hapten exposure. One entry per CDR3 protein results from TCRdb running MiXCR on the RACE reads. This sample has 62,000 or so distinct CDR3 sequences, with approximately 10% found just once. Time point denoted: patch test 3, about 24 weeks after DPC sensitization. Indicated treatment: therapeutic diphenylcyclopropenone sensitization with weekly scalp DPC. Material: whole blood, obtained in connection with sensitization to the hapten diphenylcyclopropenone (DPC). Every receptor here comes from a woman aged 25 to 45 with alopecia areata. Some clones in this sample may be carry-over from other donors' samples.

There are many counts of this clonotype. The chain couples TRBV3-1 to TRBJ1-6; 9 bases fit TRBD1. The CDR3 consists of 14 residues. The ends lost 6 bases at V and 10 bases at J; junction bases unmatched: 7. Germline V gene data show CDR1 as LGHDT and CDR2 as YNNKEL (reference sequence). The CDR3 DNA reads as TGTGCCAGCAGTCCCGGGACAGGGAGCTCACCCCTCCACTTT. Protein sequence: CASSPGTGSSPLHF.

This clonotype was seen ten or more times. The chain joins TRBV13 to TRBJ2-5, with unresolved D. The CDR3 is made up of 15 amino acids. The germline V gene has CDR1 PRHDT and CDR2 FYEKMQ (reference sequence). V was trimmed by 5 bases and J by 5 bases, leaving 18 bases between them. The chain's CDR3 is CASSEKRTTMETQYF. CDR3 nucleotides: TGTGCCAGCAGCGAAAAACGAACCACTATGGAGACCCAGTACTTC.

This clonotype was seen a few times. The V and J genes are TRBV5-1 and TRBJ2-3, with 8 bases that match TRBD1. The germline V gene encodes CDR1 SGHRS and CDR2 YFSETQ. There are 15 residues in the CDR3. Trimming took 1 base from V and 5 from J; bases not matched to a gene: 6. CDR3 nucleotides: TGCGCCAGCAGCTTGCAGGGGGCGAATAGAGATACGCAGTATTTT. It translates to CASSLQGANRDTQYF.

This clonotype was seen repeatedly, ten times or more. The gene calls are TRBV6-1 and TRBJ1-5; a possible D gene is TRBD1 (6 bases). The CDR3 consists of 18 residues. The germline V gene encodes CDR1 MNHNS and CDR2 SASEGT. Deletions cut 6 bases from V and 0 bases from J, with 21 bases between. CDR3 amino acids: CASRAINTGQNSNQPQHF. CDR3 DNA: TGTGCCAGCAGAGCCATTAACACGGGACAAAATAGCAATCAGCCCCAGCATTTT.

In regard to this clonotype: Relative to the germline gene, one junction end is altered; a read error may explain this. The chain has TRBV28 and TRBJ1-2; D gene ambiguous. Germline values: CDR1 MDHEN, CDR2 SYDVKM. The CDR3 loop spans 10 amino acids. The DNA of the CDR3 is TGTGCCACCAGTCTCTATGGCTACACCTTC. This codes for CATSLYGYTF.

Many counts were recorded for this clonotype. The chain is built from TRBV6-2 or TRBV6-3 and TRBJ2-7; D possibly corresponds to TRBD1 (6 bases). Deletions cut 5 bases from V and 6 bases from J, with 11 bases between. The CDR3 spans 12 residues. Germline lookup yields CDR1 MNHEY and CDR2 SVGEGT. This CDR3 reads CASSARGGEQYF. The CDR3 DNA reads as TGTGCCAGCAGTGCCAGGGGCGGCGAGCAGTACTTC.

Only a few counts were recorded for this clonotype. The chain has TRBV19 and TRBJ2-1; D may be TRBD2 (5 bases). The germline CDR1 and CDR2 sequences are LNHDA and SQIVND (reference sequence). The ends were cut back, 10 bases at V and 0 bases at J, with 16 bases in the middle. The CDR3 extends over 15 amino acids. DNA for the CDR3: TGTGCCACCAAGAGGCGGGCTTCCTCCTACAATGAGCAGTTCTTC. It is translated as CATKRRASSYNEQFF.

This chain connects TRBV30 to TRBJ1-2, with 7 bases identical to TRBD1. Trimming removed 4 bases from V and 5 bases from J; junction bases left unmatched: 7. Germline V gene lookup returns CDR1 GTSNPN and CDR2 SVGIG (reference sequence). This CDR3 is 13 amino acids long. This CDR3 is CAWTSTGLYGYTF. In DNA, the CDR3 is TGTGCCTGGACCTCGACAGGGCTATATGGCTACACCTTC.

This clonotype occurred a few times. This chain's CDR3 is CAASVGPGNEKLFF. The CDR3 nucleotides are TGTGCCGCCTCGGTGGGCCCGGGGAATGAAAAACTGTTTTTT. The chain combines TRBV5-5 with TRBJ1-4; D is unclear. CDR3 length: 14 amino acids. CDR1 SGHKS and CDR2 YYEKEE come from the germline V gene (reference sequence). Deletions cut 10 bases from V and 5 bases from J, with 18 bases between. Together with reference TRBV5-5 and TRBJ1-4, the CDR3 gives the full variable domain: DAGVTQSPTHLIKTRGQQVTLRCSPISGHKSVSWYQQVLGQGPQFIFQYYEKEERGRGNFPDRFSARQFPNYSSELNVNALLLGDSALYLCAASVGPGNEKLFFGSGTQLSVL.

This clonotype was seen more than once but under ten times. The chain carries TRBV21-1 and TRBJ2-1; the table names TRBD1, a call not compared with the DNA. TRBV21-1 is labeled a pseudogene. This CDR3 comprises 11 residues. CDR3 amino acids: CARRTFYEQFF. In nucleotides, the CDR3 is TGTGCCAGACGGACATTCTATGAGCAGTTCTTC.

In this sample, this clonotype turned up many times. This chain joins TRBV2 and TRBJ2-1; D unclear. The CDR3 has 11 amino acids. Trimming stripped 3 bases from V and 11 bases from J, with 8 bases between. The V gene's germline CDR1 is SNHLY and CDR2 FYNNEI. The CDR3 sequence: CASSETSKQFF. In DNA, the CDR3 is TGTGCCAGCAGTGAGACTTCAAAGCAGTTCTTC.

This clonotype has ten or more counts. The J gene is TRBJ1-2, the V gene TRBV7-6, with TRBD1 identical over 7 bases. The CDR3 loop spans 13 amino acids. Germline lookup yields CDR1 SGHVS and CDR2 FNYEAQ. V lost 3 bases to trimming and J lost 9 bases; unmatched junction nucleotides: 7. In nucleotides, the CDR3 is TGTGCCAGCAGCTTGGCAGACAGGGCGCGCTACACCTTC. It yields the protein CASSLADRARYTF.

This clonotype was detected many times. This chain links TRBV29-1 with TRBJ2-7, with 7 bases identical to TRBD1. The CDR3 runs to 16 residues. Germline V CDR1 and CDR2: SQVTM, ANQGSEA. V shed 2 bases and J 2 bases; nucleotides not matched to a gene: 12. DNA of the CDR3: TGCAGCGTTGAAAGGGCCGACAGGGTGGAACCCTACGAGCAGTACTTC. It translates to CSVERADRVEPYEQYF.

The chain carries TRBV20-1 and TRBJ2-3; 9 bases fit TRBD2. The CDR3 extends over 17 amino acids. Looked up from germline, CDR1 is DFQATT and CDR2 is SNEGSKA (reference sequence). V lost 3 bases and J lost 0; bases outside the gene matches: 10. CDR3 bases: TGCAGTGCTAGTGGTAGCGGGGGATCCGTTAGCACAGATACGCAGTATTTT. Protein product: CSASGSGGSVSTDTQYF.

This clonotype has ten or more counts. The V gene is TRBV4-1, the J gene TRBJ2-1; no reliable D call. The V gene's germline CDR1 is MGHRA and CDR2 YSYEKL. The CDR3 length is 14 residues. Trimming stripped 6 bases from V and 2 bases from J, with 11 bases between. The CDR3 protein is CASRDVGPYNEQFF. As DNA, the CDR3 is TGCGCCAGCAGAGACGTAGGGCCCTACAATGAGCAGTTCTTC.

This clonotype was counted only a few times. This sequence joins TRBV3-1 and TRBJ1-2, with 7 bases that match TRBD1. Germline V gives CDR1 LGHDT, CDR2 YNNKEL (reference sequence). The V gene end was trimmed by 6 bases and the J gene end by 4 bases; junction bases not matched to a gene: 5. The CDR3 extends over 13 amino acids. The CDR3 loop reads CASSRRGAYGYTF. CDR3 nucleotide sequence: TGTGCCAGCAGTCGCAGGGGGGCCTATGGCTACACCTTC. The whole variable domain, remainder taken from reference TRBV3-1 and TRBJ1-2, is DTAVSQTPKYLVTQMGNDKSIKCEQNLGHDTMYWYKQDSKKFLKIMFSYNNKELIINETVPNRFSPKSPDKAHLNLHINSLELGDSAVYFCASSRRGAYGYTFGSGTRLTVV.

Ten or more counts support this clonotype. J is TRBJ2-1 and V is TRBV15, with D perhaps TRBD1 (6 bases). The CDR3 has 13 amino acids. The germline V gene has CDR1 LNHNV and CDR2 YYDKDF (reference sequence). Trimming cost V 6 bases and J 6 bases, with 12 bases left between them. In nucleotides, the CDR3 is TGTGCCACCAGTCCCAGGGGTGGCAATGAGCAGTTCTTC. It is translated as CATSPRGGNEQFF.

The genes are TRBV24-1 and TRBJ2-1, with 7 positions matching TRBD2. CDR3 size: 14 residues. With 2 bases clipped from V and 5 bases from J, the junction kept 2 bases outside the gene matches. In germline, CDR1 is KGHDR, CDR2 SFDVKD. The CDR3 region is CATSDWLADNEQFF. The CDR3, as DNA: TGTGCCACCAGTGATTGGCTAGCGGACAATGAGCAGTTCTTC.

This chain links TRBV7-2 with TRBJ1-5; TRBD1 is a possible D gene (5 bases). Trimming pared 2 bases from V and 3 bases from J, leaving 11 bases between. The germline CDR1 and CDR2 sequences are SGHTA and FQGNSA. This CDR3 is 15 amino acids long. CDR3 sequence (DNA): TGTGCCAGCAGCTTACTTAGACAGTCCAATCAGCCCCAGCATTTT. Residues: CASSLLRQSNQPQHF.

The chain employs TRBV6-6 and TRBJ1-1; D is ambiguous. Germline V gene lookup returns CDR1 MNHNY and CDR2 SVGAGI (reference sequence). V lost 5 bases, J lost 1 base, and 8 bases lay in between. The CDR3 runs 13 residues. For the CDR3, the DNA is TGTGCCAGCAGTACCGTCCCGAACACTGAAGCTTTCTTT. Translation gives CASSTVPNTEAFF.

This chain uses TRBV12-3 or TRBV12-4 with TRBJ2-1; weak D call: TRBD2 (6 bases). Trimming left V 0 bases short and J 6 bases short, with 12 bases between. The CDR3 covers 15 residues. Here the CDR3 DNA reads TGTGCCAGCAGTTTAGCGGGGGGACCCACCAATGAGCAGTTCTTC. Its translation: CASSLAGGPTNEQFF.

This clonotype was detected ten times or more. The V call is TRBV7-9, the J call TRBJ1-1; 7 bases are shared with TRBD1. The trim removed 5 bases at V and 6 bases at J, leaving 6 bases unmatched. The CDR3 spans 13 residues. Germline CDR1 reads SEHNR; CDR2 reads FQNEAQ (reference sequence). CDR3 loop: CASSVTGFAEAFF. The CDR3 bases are TGTGCCAGCAGCGTGACAGGGTTTGCTGAAGCTTTCTTT.

Only a few counts were recorded for this clonotype. The chain recombines TRBV7-3 with TRBJ2-3; no clear D. Germline V gene sequence: CDR1 SGHTA, CDR2 FQGTGA. With 4 bases removed from V and 2 bases from J, the gap between germline ends came to 7 bases. The CDR3 spans 13 residues. CDR3 DNA: TGTGCCAGCAGCTCCGTCCCCACAGATACGCAGTATTTT. Its translation is CASSSVPTDTQYF. Using reference TRBV7-3 and TRBJ2-3 for the parts outside the CDR3, the full variable domain is GAGVSQTPSNKVTEKGKYVELRCDPISGHTALYWYRQSLGQGPEFLIYFQGTGAADDSGLPNDRFFAVRPEGSVSTLKIQRTERGDSAVYLCASSSVPTDTQYFGPGTRLTVL.

This clonotype was observed many times. The chain employs TRBV6-1 and TRBJ2-2; 13 positions agree with TRBD2. The CDR3 is 18 residues long. The ends lost 4 bases at V and 5 bases at J; junction bases unmatched: 10. CDR1 and CDR2 (germline): MNHNS, SASEGT. CDR3 in DNA: TGTGCCAGCAGTGCCTTGACTAGCGGGGGGATCTGGACCGGGGAGCTGTTTTTT. It yields the protein CASSALTSGGIWTGELFF.

This clonotype was seen a handful of times. V gene TRBV18 combines with J gene TRBJ1-1; D is uncertain. The CDR3 loop spans 16 amino acids. The V gene's germline CDR1 is KGHSH and CDR2 LQKENI. V was pared by 3 bases and J by 1 base, with 15 bases between. This CDR3 reads CASSPPEVFENTEAFF. Written as DNA, the CDR3 is TGTGCCAGCTCACCTCCCGAGGTGTTCGAGAACACTGAAGCTTTCTTT.

Only a few counts were recorded for this clonotype. The chain employs TRBV4-1 and TRBJ1-1; no clear D gene. Germline CDR1 and CDR2: MGHRA and YSYEKL. The length of the CDR3 is 15 residues. V gave up 0 bases and J gave up 1 base, with 9 bases separating them. DNA for the CDR3: TGCGCCAGCAGCCAAGATTGGAGAGGGAACACTGAAGCTTTCTTT. This encodes CASSQDWRGNTEAFF.

The chain joins TRBV20-1 to TRBJ1-2, with D perhaps TRBD1 (6 bases). Deletions cut 6 bases from V and 2 bases from J, with 16 bases between. The germline V gene encodes CDR1 DFQATT and CDR2 SNEGSKA (reference sequence). This CDR3 is built from 14 residues. The chain's CDR3 is CSAPTGYGNYGYTF. CDR3 nucleotide sequence: TGCAGTGCACCGACAGGATACGGCAACTATGGCTACACCTTC.

A few counts support this clonotype. The V call is TRBV6-2 or TRBV6-3, the J call TRBJ1-5; the D gene is possibly TRBD1 (5 bases). V was cut by 2 bases and J by 4 bases, with 9 bases left in between. This CDR3 spans 14 amino acids. CDR1 and CDR2 from the germline V gene are MNHEY and SVGEGT. In DNA, the CDR3 is TGTGCCAGCAGTTACGCGACAGCAAATCAGCCCCAGCATTTT. Its translation: CASSYATANQPQHF.